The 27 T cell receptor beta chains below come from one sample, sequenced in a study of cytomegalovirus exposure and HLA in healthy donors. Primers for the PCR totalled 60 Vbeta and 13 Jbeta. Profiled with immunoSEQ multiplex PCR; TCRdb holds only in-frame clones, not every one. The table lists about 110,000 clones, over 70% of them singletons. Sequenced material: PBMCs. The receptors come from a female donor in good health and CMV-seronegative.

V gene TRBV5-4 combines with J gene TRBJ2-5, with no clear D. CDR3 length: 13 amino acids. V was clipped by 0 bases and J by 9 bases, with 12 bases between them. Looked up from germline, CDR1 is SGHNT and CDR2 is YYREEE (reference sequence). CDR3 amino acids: CASSLASSTAQYF. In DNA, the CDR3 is TGTGCCAGCAGCTTGGCATCGAGCACGGCCCAGTACTTC. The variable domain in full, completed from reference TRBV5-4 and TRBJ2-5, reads ETGVTQSPTHLIKTRGQQVTLRCSSQSGHNTVSWYQQALGQGPQFIFQYYREEENGRGNFPPRFSGLQFPNYSSELNVNALELDDSALYLCASSLASSTAQYFGPGTRLLVL.

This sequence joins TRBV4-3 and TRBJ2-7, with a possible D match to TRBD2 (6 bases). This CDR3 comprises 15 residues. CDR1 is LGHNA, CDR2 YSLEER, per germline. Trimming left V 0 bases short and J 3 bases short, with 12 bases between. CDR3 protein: CASSQDRRGNYEQYF. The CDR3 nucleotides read TGCGCCAGCAGCCAAGATAGGCGCGGGAACTACGAGCAGTACTTC.

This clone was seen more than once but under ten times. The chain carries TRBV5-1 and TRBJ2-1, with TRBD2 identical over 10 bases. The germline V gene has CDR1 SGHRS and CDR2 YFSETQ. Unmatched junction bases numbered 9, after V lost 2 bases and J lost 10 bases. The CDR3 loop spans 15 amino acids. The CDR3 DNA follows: TGCGCCAGCAGCTTCCCCGGGACTAGCGATGCGGAGCAGTTCTTC. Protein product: CASSFPGTSDAEQFF. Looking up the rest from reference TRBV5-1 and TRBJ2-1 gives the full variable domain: KAGVTQTPRYLIKTRGQQVTLSCSPISGHRSVSWYQQTPGQGLQFLFEYFSETQRNKGNFPGRFSGRQFSNSRSEMNVSTLELGDSALYLCASSFPGTSDAEQFFGPGTRLTVL.

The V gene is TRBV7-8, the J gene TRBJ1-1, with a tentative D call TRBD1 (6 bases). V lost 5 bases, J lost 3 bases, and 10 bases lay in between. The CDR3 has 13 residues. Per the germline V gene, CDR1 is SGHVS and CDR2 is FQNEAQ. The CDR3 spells CASSKGVYTEAFF. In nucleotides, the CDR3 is TGTGCCAGCAGCAAGGGGGTTTACACTGAAGCTTTCTTT.

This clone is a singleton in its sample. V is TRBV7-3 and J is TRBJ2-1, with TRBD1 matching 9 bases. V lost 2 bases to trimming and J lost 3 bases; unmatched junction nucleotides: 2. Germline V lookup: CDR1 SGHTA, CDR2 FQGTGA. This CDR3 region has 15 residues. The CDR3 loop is CASSLDRGIYNEQFF. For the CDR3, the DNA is TGTGCCAGCAGCTTAGACAGGGGGATCTACAATGAGCAGTTCTTC.

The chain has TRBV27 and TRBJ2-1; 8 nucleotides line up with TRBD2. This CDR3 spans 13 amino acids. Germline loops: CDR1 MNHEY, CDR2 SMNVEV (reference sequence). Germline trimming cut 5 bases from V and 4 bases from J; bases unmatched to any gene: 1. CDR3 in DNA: TGTGCCAGCAGTCTAGCGGGTTACAATGAGCAGTTCTTC. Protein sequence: CASSLAGYNEQFF.

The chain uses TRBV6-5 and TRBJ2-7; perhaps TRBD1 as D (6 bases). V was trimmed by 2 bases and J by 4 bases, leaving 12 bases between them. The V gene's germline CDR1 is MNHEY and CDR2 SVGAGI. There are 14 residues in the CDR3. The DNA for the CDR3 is TGTGCCAGCAGTTACAAGTCAGGGGCGTACGAGCAGTACTTC. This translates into CASSYKSGAYEQYF.

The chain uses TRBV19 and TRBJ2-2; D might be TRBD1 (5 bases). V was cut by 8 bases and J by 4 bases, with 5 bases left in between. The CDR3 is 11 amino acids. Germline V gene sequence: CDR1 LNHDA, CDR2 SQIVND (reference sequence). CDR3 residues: CASGATGELFF. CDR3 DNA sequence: TGTGCCAGTGGGGCCACCGGGGAGCTGTTTTTT.

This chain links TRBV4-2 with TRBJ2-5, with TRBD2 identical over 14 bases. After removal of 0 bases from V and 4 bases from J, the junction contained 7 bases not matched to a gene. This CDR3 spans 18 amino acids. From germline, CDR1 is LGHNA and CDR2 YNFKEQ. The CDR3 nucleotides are TGTGCCAGCAGCCAAGATAGGAGAGGGACTAGCGGGAGAGAGACCCAGTACTTC. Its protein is CASSQDRRGTSGRETQYF.

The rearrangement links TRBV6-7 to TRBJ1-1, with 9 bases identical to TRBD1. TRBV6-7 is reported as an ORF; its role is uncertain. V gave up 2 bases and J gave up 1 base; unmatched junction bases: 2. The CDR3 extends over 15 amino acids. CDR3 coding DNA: TGTGCCAGCAGTTACCAGGACAGGGGGAACACTGAAGCTTTCTTT. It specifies CASSYQDRGNTEAFF.

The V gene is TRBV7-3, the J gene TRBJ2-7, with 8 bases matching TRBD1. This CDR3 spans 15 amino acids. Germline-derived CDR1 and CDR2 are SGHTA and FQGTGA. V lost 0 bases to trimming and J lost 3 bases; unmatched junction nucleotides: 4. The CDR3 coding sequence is TGTGCCAGCAGCTTAACAACAGGGGGGAACTACGAGCAGTACTTC. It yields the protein CASSLTTGGNYEQYF.

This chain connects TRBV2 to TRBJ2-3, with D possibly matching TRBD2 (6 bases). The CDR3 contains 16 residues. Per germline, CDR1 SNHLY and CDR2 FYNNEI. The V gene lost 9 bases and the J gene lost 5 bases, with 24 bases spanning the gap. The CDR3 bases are TGTGCCAGTAGACCGGACCTGCCACGCGGGATAGATACGCAGTATTTT. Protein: CASRPDLPRGIDTQYF.

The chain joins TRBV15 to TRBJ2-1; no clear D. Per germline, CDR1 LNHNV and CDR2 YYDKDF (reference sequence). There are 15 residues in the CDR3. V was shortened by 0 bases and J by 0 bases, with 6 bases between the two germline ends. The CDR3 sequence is CATSRDKSSYNEQFF. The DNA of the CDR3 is TGTGCCACCAGCAGAGATAAGAGCTCCTACAATGAGCAGTTCTTC.

The CDR3 loop is CAWSVKNQGIGGYTF. DNA of the CDR3: TGTGCCTGGAGTGTGAAGAATCAGGGGATCGGTGGCTACACCTTC. This chain uses TRBV30 with TRBJ1-2; D is perhaps TRBD1 (6 bases). V gave up 0 bases and J gave up 7 bases, with 18 bases separating them. This CDR3 has 15 amino acids. Germline CDR1 is GTSNPN and CDR2 is SVGIG (reference sequence).

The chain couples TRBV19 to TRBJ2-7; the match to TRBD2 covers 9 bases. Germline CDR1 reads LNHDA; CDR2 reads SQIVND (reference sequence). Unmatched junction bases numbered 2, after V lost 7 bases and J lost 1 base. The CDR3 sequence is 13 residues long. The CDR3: CASTAGGSYEQYF. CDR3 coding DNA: TGTGCCAGTACAGCGGGAGGTTCCTACGAGCAGTACTTC.

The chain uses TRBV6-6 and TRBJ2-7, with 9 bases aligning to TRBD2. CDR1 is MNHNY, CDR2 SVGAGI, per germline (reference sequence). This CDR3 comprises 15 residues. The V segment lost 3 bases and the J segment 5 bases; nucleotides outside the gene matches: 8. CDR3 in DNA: TGTGCCAGCAGTTATGGACTAGCGAGAGGGAACGAGCAGTACTTC. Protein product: CASSYGLARGNEQYF.

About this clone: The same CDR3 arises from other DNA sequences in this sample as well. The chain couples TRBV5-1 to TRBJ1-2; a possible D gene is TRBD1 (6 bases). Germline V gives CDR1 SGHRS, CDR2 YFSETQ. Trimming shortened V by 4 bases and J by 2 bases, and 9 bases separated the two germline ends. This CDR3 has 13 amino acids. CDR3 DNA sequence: TGCGCCAGCAGCCCGACAGGAAACTATGGCTACACCTTC. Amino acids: CASSPTGNYGYTF.

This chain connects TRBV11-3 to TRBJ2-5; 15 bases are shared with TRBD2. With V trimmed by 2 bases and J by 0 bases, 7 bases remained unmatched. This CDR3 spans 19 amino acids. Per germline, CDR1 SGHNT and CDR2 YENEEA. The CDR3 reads CASSLSSGLAGGYQETQYF. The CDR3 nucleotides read TGTGCCAGCAGCTTATCCTCCGGACTAGCGGGAGGGTACCAAGAGACCCAGTACTTC.

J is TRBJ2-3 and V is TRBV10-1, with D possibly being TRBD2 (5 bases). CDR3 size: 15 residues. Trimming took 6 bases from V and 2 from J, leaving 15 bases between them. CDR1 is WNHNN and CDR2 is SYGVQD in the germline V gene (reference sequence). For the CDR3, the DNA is TGCGCCAGCAGCGGGGTCGGAACCTACACAGATACGCAGTATTTT. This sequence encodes CASSGVGTYTDTQYF.

The CDR3 DNA reads TGTGCCAGCAGCGTAGCGGGTTGGCGTTCCTCCTACAATGAGCAGTTCTTC. Translated: CASSVAGWRSSYNEQFF. The rearrangement joins TRBV9 to TRBJ2-1; unclear D gene. Germline CDR1 and CDR2: SGDLS and YYNGEE. The V and J ends lost 0 bases and 0 bases respectively, with 13 bases between them. The CDR3 totals 17 residues.

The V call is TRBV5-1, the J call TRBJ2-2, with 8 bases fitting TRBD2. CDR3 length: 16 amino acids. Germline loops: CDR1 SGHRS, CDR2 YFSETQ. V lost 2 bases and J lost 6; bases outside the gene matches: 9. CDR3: CASSFGGLAESGELFF. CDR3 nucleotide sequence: TGCGCCAGCAGCTTTGGCGGACTAGCTGAATCCGGGGAGCTGTTTTTT.

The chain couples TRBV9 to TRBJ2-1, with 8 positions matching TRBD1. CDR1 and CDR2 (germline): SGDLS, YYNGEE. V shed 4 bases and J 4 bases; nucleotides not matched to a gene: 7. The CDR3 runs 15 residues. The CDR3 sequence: CASSPPGQAYNEQFF. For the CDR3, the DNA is TGTGCCAGCAGCCCCCCGGGACAGGCGTACAATGAGCAGTTCTTC.

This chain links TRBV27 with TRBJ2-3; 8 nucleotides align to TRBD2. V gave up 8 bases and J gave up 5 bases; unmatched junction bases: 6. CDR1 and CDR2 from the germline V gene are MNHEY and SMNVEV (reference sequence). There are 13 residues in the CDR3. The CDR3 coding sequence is TGTGCCAGCGCTGGCGGGAGGCTAGATACGCAGTATTTT. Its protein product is CASAGGRLDTQYF.

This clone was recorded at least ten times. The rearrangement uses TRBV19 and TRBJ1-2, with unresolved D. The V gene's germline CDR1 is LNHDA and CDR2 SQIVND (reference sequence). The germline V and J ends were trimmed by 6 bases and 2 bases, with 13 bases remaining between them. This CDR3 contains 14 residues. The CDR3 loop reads CASSGRLLNYGYTF. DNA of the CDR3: TGTGCCAGTAGCGGCAGGCTTCTCAACTATGGCTACACCTTC.

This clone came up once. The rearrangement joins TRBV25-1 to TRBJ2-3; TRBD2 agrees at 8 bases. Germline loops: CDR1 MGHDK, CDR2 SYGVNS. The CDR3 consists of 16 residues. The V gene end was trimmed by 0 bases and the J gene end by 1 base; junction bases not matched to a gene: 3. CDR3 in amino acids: CASSEYPSGRTDTQYF. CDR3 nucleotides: TGTGCCAGCAGTGAATACCCTAGCGGGCGCACAGATACGCAGTATTTT.

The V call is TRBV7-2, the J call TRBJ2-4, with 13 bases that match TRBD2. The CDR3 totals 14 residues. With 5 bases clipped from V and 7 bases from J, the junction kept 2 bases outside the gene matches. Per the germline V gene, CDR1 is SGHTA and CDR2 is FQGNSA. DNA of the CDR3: TGTGCCAGCAGCCTACTAGCGGGAGGGAACATTCAGTACTTC. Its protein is CASSLLAGGNIQYF.

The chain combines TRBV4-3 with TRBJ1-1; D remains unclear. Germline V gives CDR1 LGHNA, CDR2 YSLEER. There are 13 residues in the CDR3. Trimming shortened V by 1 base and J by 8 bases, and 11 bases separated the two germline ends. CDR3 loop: CASSQVGQKEAFF. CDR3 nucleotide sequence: TGCGCCAGCAGCCAAGTGGGCCAGAAAGAAGCTTTCTTT.